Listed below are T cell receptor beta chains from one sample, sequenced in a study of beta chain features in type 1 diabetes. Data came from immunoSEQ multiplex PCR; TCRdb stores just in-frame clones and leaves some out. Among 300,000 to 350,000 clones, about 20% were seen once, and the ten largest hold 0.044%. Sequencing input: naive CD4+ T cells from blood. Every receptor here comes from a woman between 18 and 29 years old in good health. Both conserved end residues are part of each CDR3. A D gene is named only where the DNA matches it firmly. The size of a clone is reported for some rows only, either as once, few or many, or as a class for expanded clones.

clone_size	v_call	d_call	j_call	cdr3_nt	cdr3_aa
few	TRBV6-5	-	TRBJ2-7	TGTGCCAGCAGTTACGGGGGCAGGTACAGCTACGAGCAGTACTTC	CASSYGGRYSYEQYF
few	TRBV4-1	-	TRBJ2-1	TGCGCCAGCAGCCAAGATATCAGGGTGGGCTACAATGAGCAGTTCTTC	CASSQDIRVGYNEQFF
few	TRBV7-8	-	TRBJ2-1	TGTGCCAGCAGCTCCGGGATTATTAATGAGCAGTTCTTC	CASSSGIINEQFF
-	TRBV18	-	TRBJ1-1	TGTGCCAGCTCACCTGGCGGTCTTGAAGCTTTCTTT	CASSPGGLEAFF
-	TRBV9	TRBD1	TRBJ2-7	TGTGCCAGCAGCGTAGGAGACAGGGGCCGCGAGCAGTACTTC	CASSVGDRGREQYF
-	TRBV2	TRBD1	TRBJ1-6	TGTGCCAGCAGTGAAGATACAGGGGGTGAATCACCCCTCCACTTT	CASSEDTGGESPLHF
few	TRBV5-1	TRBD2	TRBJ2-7	TGCGCCAGCAGCTTTTCCACGACTAGCGGGGGCTCCTACGAGCAGTACTTC	CASSFSTTSGGSYEQYF
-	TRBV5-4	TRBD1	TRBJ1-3	TGTGCCAGCAGCGGGACAGTTGCTGGAAACACCATATATTTT	CASSGTVAGNTIYF
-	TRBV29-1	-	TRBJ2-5	TGCAGCGTTGAAATCGCAGGTACGCGGACCCAGTACTTC	CSVEIAGTRTQYF
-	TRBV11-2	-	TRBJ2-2	TGTGCCAGCAGTTCCTACACCGGGGAGCTGTTTTTT	CASSSYTGELFF
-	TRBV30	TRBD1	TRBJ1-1	TGTGCCTGCCGGGACAGGGCTAGAGCTTTCTTT	CACRDRARAFF
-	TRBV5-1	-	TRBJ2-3	TGCGCCAGCAGCGCGGGACGCGGCACAGATACGCAGTATTTT	CASSAGRGTDTQYF
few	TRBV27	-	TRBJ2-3	TGTGCCAGCAGTTTGGGCCCGAGCACAGATACGCAGTATTTT	CASSLGPSTDTQYF
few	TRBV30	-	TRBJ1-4	TGTGCCTGGGGAACCGGACCCGGAGGTGAAAAACTGTTTTTT	CAWGTGPGGEKLFF
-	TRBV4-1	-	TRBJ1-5	TGCGCCAGCAGGGCGGAGGGGGGGACCAATCAGCCCCAGCATTTT	CASRAEGGTNQPQHF
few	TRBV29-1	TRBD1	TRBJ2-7	TGCAGCGTCGCGATACAGGGGCCCACCTACGAGCAGTACTTC	CSVAIQGPTYEQYF
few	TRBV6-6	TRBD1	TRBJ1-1	TGTGCCAGCAGTTGGACCCAAGGGCAGGGGGCAGAAGCTTTCTTT	CASSWTQGQGAEAFF
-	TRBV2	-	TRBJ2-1	TGTGCCAGCAGTCTGTCTTCAGGGAATTACAATGAGCAGTTCTTC	CASSLSSGNYNEQFF
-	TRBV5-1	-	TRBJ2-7	TGCGCCAGCAGCTTGGACAGAGCCCACGAGCAGTACTTC	CASSLDRAHEQYF
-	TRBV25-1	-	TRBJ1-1	TGTGCCAGCAGTGAATGGGGGGACACTGAAGCTTTCTTT	CASSEWGDTEAFF
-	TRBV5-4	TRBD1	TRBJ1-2	TGTGCCAGCAGACTAGGACAGGGTGAAAGTTATGGCTACACCTTC	CASRLGQGESYGYTF
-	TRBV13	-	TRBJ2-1	TGTGCCAGCAGCCCTCTCCCCACTAGCTGGGGCCCCAATGAGCAGTTCTTC	CASSPLPTSWGPNEQFF
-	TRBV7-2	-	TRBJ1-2	TGTGCCAGCAGCTTAACACGCCCGGGCTACACCTTC	CASSLTRPGYTF
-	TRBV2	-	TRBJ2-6	TGTGCCAGCAGTGTCACTCGAGTGACTGGGGCCAACGTCCTGACTTTC	CASSVTRVTGANVLTF
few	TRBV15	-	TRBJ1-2	TGTGCCACCAGCAGAGATCCAGGGGAGAGGGGCTACACCTTC	CATSRDPGERGYTF
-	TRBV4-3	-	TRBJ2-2	TGCGCCAGCAGGAGGGCAGGGAACACCGGGGAGCTGTTTTTT	CASRRAGNTGELFF
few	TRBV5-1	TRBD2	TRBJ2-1	TGCGCCAGCCGTCTTAGCGGGAGCTCCTACAATGAGCAGTTCTTC	CASRLSGSSYNEQFF
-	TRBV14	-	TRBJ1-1	TGTGCCAGCAGCCAAGCCTTAATGAACACTGAAGCTTTCTTT	CASSQALMNTEAFF
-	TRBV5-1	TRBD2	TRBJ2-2	TGCGCCAGCAGCTTGGGACTAGCGGGAGGCTTCACCGGGGAGCTGTTTTTT	CASSLGLAGGFTGELFF
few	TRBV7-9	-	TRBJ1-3	TGTGCCAGCAGCCCAGGAAACACCATATATTTT	CASSPGNTIYF
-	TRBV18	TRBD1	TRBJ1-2	TGTGCCAGCTCACCGAACAGGGGGAATGGCTACACCTTC	CASSPNRGNGYTF
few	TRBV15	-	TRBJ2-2	TGTGCCACCAGCAGAGATCAGTTTCCCGGGGAGCTGTTTTTT	CATSRDQFPGELFF
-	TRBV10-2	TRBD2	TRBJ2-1	TGCGCCAGCAGGGGTAGCGGGAGGGCGAATGAGCAGTTCTTC	CASRGSGRANEQFF
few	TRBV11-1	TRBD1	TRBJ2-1	TGTGCCAGCAGACGACAGGGCTTCAATGAGCAGTTCTTC	CASRRQGFNEQFF